This TCR beta chain was recorded in a study of cytomegalovirus exposure and HLA in healthy donors. At the level of the study: There were about 85 million unique TCRs (from HLA-typed donors) in an early data release.

Study observations and caveats: Sequencing probably produced one cluster of sequence variants that were highly shared. Earlier results showed most TCR beta V segments being productive about 87% or about 30% of the time.

Deletions cut 5 bases from V and 6 bases from J, with 20 bases between. This CDR3 comprises 15 residues. Germline lookup yields CDR1 SGHVS and CDR2 FNYEAQ. PCR primers comprised 60 Vbeta and 13 Jbeta primers. The assay was immunoSEQ multiplex PCR, and TCRdb's table has in-frame clones only and misses some. The sample records some 67,000 clones, 80% to 90% being singletons. This clone occurred a few times. Its antigen is as yet unknown. This sequence originates from a woman aged 30 to 39 in good health and CMV-seropositive. The sequenced material came from PBMCs. The chain joins TRBV7-6 to TRBJ2-7; TRBD2 is a possible D gene (5 bases). CDR3 bases: TGTGCCAGCAGCCCTATTACCAGCGACGGAGGCGAGCAGTACTTC. This gives the protein CASSPITSDGGEQYF.